This TCR beta chain was captured by sequencing in a study of cytomegalovirus exposure and HLA in healthy donors. The CDR3 spans 19 residues. Germline lookup yields CDR1 SGHTA and CDR2 FQGNSA. V trimming: 1 base; J trimming: 1 base; junction bases outside the gene matches: 12. This PCR relied on a set of 60 Vbeta primers and 13 Jbeta primers. Repertoires were generated with immunoSEQ multiplex PCR, while TCRdb's copy carries only in-frame clones and drops some. The sample gives about 100,000 clones, around 77% of which show up once; more than 2% is in the top ten. The source material was PBMCs. The V and J genes are TRBV7-2 and TRBJ2-4, with 8 positions matching TRBD2. The sequence derives from a man between 18 and 35 years old in good health and CMV-seronegative. CDR3 DNA sequence: TGTGCCAGCAGCTTAGATGCCCCGGGGGGGAGGAGTGCCAAAAACATTCAGTACTTC. Translation: CASSLDAPGGRSAKNIQYF.